Sequencing of this T cell receptor beta chain was carried out in a study of cytomegalovirus exposure and HLA in healthy donors (dated by TCRdb to 2016 to 2017). Some background on the complete study: According to a later analysis, the roughly 120 validation repertoires were produced on the same platform as the roughly 700 repertoires of the first cohort. The aim of the study was to test whether cataloging public T cell receptors could identify signatures of past pathogen exposure. Along with the roughly 670-subject first cohort, a separate validation cohort of roughly 110 different subjects was used. The study combined high-throughput TCR immunosequencing, statistical association of individual TCRs with disease status, and machine learning to predict cytomegalovirus infection status. Results the study describes overall, beyond this receptor: Across donors, most TCR sequences were observed very rarely, whereas some public TCRs were present in many individuals. The study gave a list of some 150 TCR beta chains associated with cytomegalovirus. The validation cohort had no HLA typing available for a later analysis, so co-occurrence within that cohort was assessed over all 130 or so repertoires. The authors suggested that the approach could potentially be extended to other disease states and immunological phenotypes. In vitro tests confirmed that a few of the cytomegalovirus-associated TCR beta chains recognize cytomegalovirus antigens. Of the cluster scores, 90% to 95% were above 0 in a later analysis, which found that TCRs clustered in the first cohort also tended to co-occur in the approximately 120 validation repertoires. In both the original and validation cohorts, the classifier was reported to diagnose cytomegalovirus status with high specificity and sensitivity.

This clone appeared once. Its antigen remains undetermined. The input lacks base qualities; no much larger clone sits a single base away. Donors formed part of the validation cohort, which comprised 120 subjects and was distinct from the first cohort of some 700 subjects. Libraries were made using the immunoSEQ multiplex PCR assay. In the paper's pipeline: A statistical classification framework was built to diagnose cytomegalovirus status from the catalog of TCR beta chain sequences. TCRdb carries this immuneACCESS record with in-frame sequences only. Its versions omit some clonotypes, under half of them owing to an unresolved V gene in the studies checked, with the rest unexplained. V and J calls and clone size are those listed in that table; D and trimming were worked out from the DNA. This sample lists 120,000 or so clones; approximately 91% were detected once. Clones ranked in the top ten supply about 1.4% of the sample.

For CDR1 and CDR2, the germline V gene lists SGHTA and FQGNSA. Relative to germline, V is 1 base shorter and J is 0 bases shorter, with 15 bases between their ends. The CDR3, from cysteine to phenylalanine, totals 17 residues. Just CDR3 DNA is preserved here, 51 bases in frame from base 1. This clonotype was obtained from a man between 25 and 39 years old in good health and CMV-seronegative. The sample consisted of PBMCs. The rearrangement joined TRBV7-2 to TRBJ1-1, and TRBD1 may be the D gene, going by 6 matching bases. At the DNA level, the sequence is TGTGCCAGCAGCTTAGATCGGGGGGGCCCTCTGAACACTGAAGCTTTCTTT. It translates to CASSLDRGGPLNTEAFF.